Listed here are 28 T cell receptor beta chains from one sample, sequenced in a study of cytomegalovirus exposure and HLA in healthy donors. PCR involved 60 Vbeta and 13 Jbeta primers. TCRdb keeps only in-frame clones here, not all; method: immunoSEQ multiplex PCR. The data hold 120,000 or so clones, with about 8% observed a single time. The sample consisted of PBMCs. These receptors all come from a woman between 35 and 50 years old in good health and CMV-seropositive.

This clone has more than one count but fewer than ten. The chain combines TRBV9 with TRBJ2-5; possible D gene TRBD1, 5 bases. CDR1 SGDLS and CDR2 YYNGEE come from the germline V gene. Trimming removed 2 bases at V and 2 bases at J, with 7 bases between. The CDR3 covers 13 residues. The CDR3 DNA reads as TGTGCCAGCAGCGTGGCAGGGCAAGAGACCCAGTACTTC. It yields the protein CASSVAGQETQYF.

The rearrangement joins TRBV7-2 to TRBJ2-1, with 8 bases that match TRBD1. J lost 2 bases, V lost 6 bases, and 9 bases had no gene match. Per germline, CDR1 SGHTA and CDR2 FQGNSA. The CDR3 runs 16 residues. DNA of the CDR3: TGTGCCAGCAGTCGCGGACAGGGAATGGCCTACAATGAGCAGTTCTTC. Encoded protein: CASSRGQGMAYNEQFF.

This clone was found a few times. J is TRBJ2-7 and V is TRBV6-5, with 8 nucleotides matching TRBD1. Germline CDR1 and CDR2: MNHEY and SVGAGI. The junction had 3 bases not matched to a gene; V was cut back by 5 bases and J by 3 bases. The CDR3 sequence is 13 residues long. CDR3 coding DNA: TGTGCCAGCAGTCGGACAGGGCGCTACGAGCAGTACTTC. Residues: CASSRTGRYEQYF.

This clone was found a few times. The rearrangement joins TRBV28 to TRBJ2-5, with TRBD2 matching over 7 bases. CDR1 is MDHEN and CDR2 is SYDVKM in the germline V gene. Trimming at V came to 3 bases and at J to 1 base, leaving 5 bases not matched to a gene. This CDR3 has 15 amino acids. CDR3 loop: CASSLGGGSQETQYF. In DNA form, the CDR3 reads TGTGCCAGCAGTTTGGGGGGGGGTAGCCAAGAGACCCAGTACTTC.

This clone turned up a few times. V gene TRBV6-5 combines with J gene TRBJ2-7; D is uncertain. This CDR3 region has 13 residues. CDR1 and CDR2 from the germline V gene are MNHEY and SVGAGI. V lost 2 bases and J lost 4, with 9 bases in between. The CDR3 region has the DNA TGTGCCAGCAGTTACAACTCGGTGTACGAGCAGTACTTC. Translation gives CASSYNSVYEQYF.

The rearrangement joins TRBV30 to TRBJ1-4, with D maybe TRBD1 (6 bases). Germline V gene sequence: CDR1 GTSNPN, CDR2 SVGIG (reference sequence). The ends were cut back, 7 bases at V and 7 bases at J, with 28 bases in the middle. The CDR3 spans 17 residues. The CDR3 DNA reads TGTGCCTTGGAAAGACCAGGGGAGGGAAGGGACTTTGAAAAACTGTTTTTT. This encodes CALERPGEGRDFEKLFF.

This rearrangement joins TRBV19 to TRBJ2-7; TRBD1 matches at 7 bases. CDR1 LNHDA and CDR2 SQIVND come from the germline V gene (reference sequence). V was clipped by 5 bases and J by 3 bases; unmatched bases: 13. The CDR3 contains 16 residues. The CDR3 nucleotides are TGTGCCAGTAGTTCCCTTTCGGACAGGAACCACTACGAGCAGTACTTC. Amino acid sequence: CASSSLSDRNHYEQYF.

This rearrangement joins TRBV7-9 to TRBJ1-1; D is ambiguous. The CDR3 runs 13 residues. The V gene lost 2 bases and the J gene lost 1 base, with 5 bases spanning the gap. Per germline, CDR1 SEHNR and CDR2 FQNEAQ (reference sequence). The CDR3: CASSLSGNTEAFF. For the CDR3, the DNA is TGTGCCAGCAGCTTATCGGGGAACACTGAAGCTTTCTTT. The full variable domain, its missing parts supplied by reference TRBV7-9 and TRBJ1-1, is DTGVSQNPRHKITKRGQNVTFRCDPISEHNRLYWYRQTLGQGPEFLTYFQNEAQLEKSRLLSDRFSAERPKGSFSTLEIQRTEQGDSAMYLCASSLSGNTEAFFGQGTRLTVV.

This clone was counted only a few times. The chain links TRBV7-8 to TRBJ2-3, with 10 bases lining up with TRBD1. V was pared by 3 bases and J by 3 bases, with 3 bases of the junction left unmatched. The CDR3 loop spans 15 amino acids. The germline CDR1 and CDR2 sequences are SGHVS and FQNEAQ. In nucleotides, the CDR3 is TGTGCCAGCAGCTTCCCGGGACAGGGGACAGATACGCAGTATTTT. Protein sequence: CASSFPGQGTDTQYF.

The chain combines TRBV5-1 with TRBJ1-6, with D hard to call. There are 13 residues in the CDR3. V lost 0 bases and J 8 bases, leaving 6 bases between the germline ends. CDR1 and CDR2 (germline): SGHRS, YFSETQ. This CDR3 is CASSLAEDSPLHF. The CDR3 nucleotides read TGCGCCAGCAGCTTGGCTGAGGATTCACCCCTCCACTTT.

The rearrangement links TRBV7-6 to TRBJ2-7; D perhaps matches TRBD1 (5 bases). Trimming removed 7 bases at V and 1 base at J, with 11 bases between. This CDR3 is 13 amino acids long. The germline V gene has CDR1 SGHVS and CDR2 FNYEAQ. The DNA for the CDR3 is TGTGCCAGCACGGCAGGGTCGTCCTACGAGCAGTACTTC. This gives the protein CASTAGSSYEQYF. Combining the CDR3 with reference TRBV7-6 and TRBJ2-7 gives the whole variable domain GAGVSQSPRYKVTKRGQDVALRCDPISGHVSLYWYRQALGQGPEFLTYFNYEAQQDKSGLPNDRFSAERPEGSISTLTIQRTEQRDSAMYRCASTAGSSYEQYFGPGTRLTVT.

This clone was seen more than once but under ten times. The V call is TRBV12-5, the J call TRBJ2-1, with D unresolved. CDR1 and CDR2 (germline): LGHNT, FRNRAP. V gave up 1 base and J gave up 2 bases, with 6 bases separating them. CDR3 length: 14 amino acids. The CDR3 nucleotides read TGTGCTAGTGGTTTGGCAGACACCTACAATGAGCAGTTCTTC. Residues: CASGLADTYNEQFF.

This clone has a handful of counts. The chain carries TRBV5-4 and TRBJ2-7, with 8 nucleotides matching TRBD2. Germline lookup yields CDR1 SGHNT and CDR2 YYREEE (reference sequence). After removal of 4 bases from V and 3 bases from J, the junction contained 3 bases not matched to a gene. The CDR3 length is 13 residues. The CDR3 DNA follows: TGTGCCAGCAGCGGCGGGACTAGCTACGAGCAGTACTTC. This codes for CASSGGTSYEQYF.

This rearrangement joins TRBV6-6 to TRBJ2-5; D possibly corresponds to TRBD1 (6 bases). The CDR3 consists of 14 residues. Trimming pared 2 bases from V and 0 bases from J, leaving 7 bases between. The germline gives CDR1 MNHNY, CDR2 SVGAGI (reference sequence). The DNA for the CDR3 is TGTGCCAGCAGTTACAGGGACAACCAAGAGACCCAGTACTTC. Its translation is CASSYRDNQETQYF.

This clone showed up just a few times. The J gene is TRBJ1-2, the V gene TRBV4-1; a weak D match, TRBD1 (5 bases). The CDR3 covers 18 residues. Looked up from germline, CDR1 is MGHRA and CDR2 is YSYEKL. V lost 0 bases, J lost 0 bases, and 17 bases lay in between. CDR3 sequence: CASSQDYLMGPANYGYTF. CDR3 DNA: TGCGCCAGCAGCCAAGATTATTTGATGGGGCCCGCTAACTATGGCTACACCTTC.

This clone has just a few counts. The chain employs TRBV6-5 and TRBJ2-7; TRBD1 might be the D (5 bases). Germline CDR1 MNHEY, CDR2 SVGAGI. The V and J ends lost 0 bases and 6 bases respectively, with 9 bases between them. CDR3 size: 13 residues. The CDR3 DNA sequence: TGTGCCAGCAGTTACTCCCTAAGGGGCGAGCAGTACTTC. Encoded protein: CASSYSLRGEQYF.

This clone has a handful of counts. The chain uses TRBV6-6 and TRBJ1-6; 8 bases are a match to TRBD1. This CDR3 is built from 15 residues. V shed 7 bases, J shed 2 bases, and the junction held 4 bases outside the gene matches. CDR1 is MNHNY and CDR2 is SVGAGI in the germline V gene (reference sequence). The CDR3 DNA is TGTGCCAGCAATAAACAGGGGGCCTATAATTCACCCCTCCACTTT. It codes for CASNKQGAYNSPLHF.

The table lists this clone with a few counts. The chain employs TRBV15 and TRBJ1-1, with 7 bases aligning to TRBD1. Germline V gene lookup returns CDR1 LNHNV and CDR2 YYDKDF (reference sequence). There are 13 residues in the CDR3. V gave up 4 bases and J gave up 9 bases; unmatched junction bases: 8. The CDR3 nucleotides read TGTGCCACCAGCACTTCGACAGGGTTCAAAGCTTTCTTT. It specifies CATSTSTGFKAFF.

The J gene is TRBJ1-2, the V gene TRBV29-1, with no clear D. The V end lost 5 bases, the J end lost 6 bases, and 13 bases lay between the germline ends. Germline CDR1 SQVTM, CDR2 ANQGSEA. This CDR3 is built from 12 residues. The CDR3 is CSVFRYLDGYTF. In DNA, the CDR3 is TGCAGCGTTTTCAGGTATTTGGATGGCTACACCTTC.

The chain joins TRBV27 to TRBJ2-7; D perhaps matches TRBD1 (6 bases). This CDR3 has 13 amino acids. Germline V gene lookup returns CDR1 MNHEY and CDR2 SMNVEV (reference sequence). Trimming took off 5 bases at V and 7 bases at J, with 15 bases between the two ends. CDR3 coding DNA: TGTGCCAGCAGTCTTGGGGGCCCTCGGGAGCAGTACTTC. Protein: CASSLGGPREQYF.

The chain links TRBV28 to TRBJ1-1; possible D gene TRBD1, 5 bases. The germline V gene encodes CDR1 MDHEN and CDR2 SYDVKM. Trimming stripped 6 bases from V and 5 bases from J, with 16 bases between. The CDR3 has 14 amino acids. The CDR3 coding sequence is TGTGCCAGCAGGGGGGGGGTCCGGGGAACTGAAGCTTTCTTT. This translates into CASRGGVRGTEAFF.

This rearrangement joins TRBV6-1 to TRBJ2-1; 9 bases are a match to TRBD1. The CDR3 is 14 amino acids. Germline CDR1 MNHNS, CDR2 SASEGT. With V trimmed by 0 bases and J by 6 bases, 0 bases remained unmatched. In DNA, the CDR3 is TGTGCCAGCAGTGAAGCGACAGGGGGCAATGAGCAGTTCTTC. Translating it yields CASSEATGGNEQFF.

CDR3 nucleotides: TGTGCCAGCAGTGGCCCCCCGGGAGGAGGCAATGAGCAGTTCTTC. It is translated as CASSGPPGGGNEQFF. The chain couples TRBV28 to TRBJ2-1, with 7 positions matching TRBD2. The CDR3 sequence is 15 residues long. CDR1 and CDR2 from the germline V gene are MDHEN and SYDVKM. V lost 5 bases to trimming and J lost 6 bases; unmatched junction nucleotides: 10.

This clone was counted a few times. The rearrangement uses TRBV19 and TRBJ1-5; TRBD1 matches 7 bases. J gave up 4 bases and V 6 bases, and 3 bases lay outside the gene matches. This CDR3 is built from 13 residues. Looked up from germline, CDR1 is LNHDA and CDR2 is SQIVND (reference sequence). CDR3 sequence: CASSGQVNQPQHF. The DNA for the CDR3 is TGTGCCAGTAGCGGACAGGTTAATCAGCCCCAGCATTTT.

This chain connects TRBV7-9 to TRBJ1-1; no clear D. This CDR3 comprises 13 residues. Germline V gives CDR1 SEHNR, CDR2 FQNEAQ (reference sequence). Trimming stripped 3 bases from V and 5 bases from J, with 10 bases between. As DNA, the CDR3 is TGTGCCAGCAGCTTGGGCAGTGGAACTGAAGCTTTCTTT. Translated: CASSLGSGTEAFF. Full variable domain (remainder filled in from reference TRBV7-9 and TRBJ1-1): DTGVSQNPRHKITKRGQNVTFRCDPISEHNRLYWYRQTLGQGPEFLTYFQNEAQLEKSRLLSDRFSAERPKGSFSTLEIQRTEQGDSAMYLCASSLGSGTEAFFGQGTRLTVV.

There are a few counts of this clone. V usage is TRBV27 and J usage is TRBJ1-3; a weak D match, TRBD1 (5 bases). Germline V CDR1 and CDR2: MNHEY, SMNVEV (reference sequence). The CDR3 length is 13 residues. Trimming left V 2 bases short and J 10 bases short, with 12 bases between. The CDR3 loop reads CASSLVPGRTIYF. The CDR3 DNA reads as TGTGCCAGCAGTTTAGTGCCAGGGCGGACCATATATTTT.

This clone has a handful of counts. This rearrangement joins TRBV27 to TRBJ2-1; D is perhaps TRBD2 (6 bases). The CDR3 runs 15 residues. The V end was cut by 1 base, the J end by 9 bases, with 16 bases between. Germline values: CDR1 MNHEY, CDR2 SMNVEV (reference sequence). The CDR3 is CASSLWGDPSVEQFF. Written as DNA, the CDR3 is TGTGCCAGCAGTTTATGGGGGGACCCCTCGGTTGAGCAGTTCTTC.

The chain couples TRBV7-6 to TRBJ1-3; D remains ambiguous. The CDR3 runs to 16 residues. Germline V gene data show CDR1 as SGHVS and CDR2 as FNYEAQ. V was trimmed by 6 bases and J by 0 bases, leaving 15 bases between them. CDR3 sequence reads: CASRLGLPSSGNTIYF. CDR3 bases: TGTGCCAGCAGACTAGGACTTCCGAGCTCTGGAAACACCATATATTTT. Variable domain in full (rest from reference TRBV7-6 and TRBJ1-3): GAGVSQSPRYKVTKRGQDVALRCDPISGHVSLYWYRQALGQGPEFLTYFNYEAQQDKSGLPNDRFSAERPEGSISTLTIQRTEQRDSAMYRCASRLGLPSSGNTIYFGEGSWLTVV.